This T cell receptor (beta chain) was found in a study of monozygotic twins with inflammatory bowel disease. Study-wide points: Those with IBD had lower TCRbeta diversity (inverse Simpson) than their healthy co-twins did.

TCRdb reworked the 5' RACE reads into one entry per CDR3 protein, no DNA. Here the sample table reports about 160,000 distinct CDR3 sequences. Germline assignment: CDR1 SGHDN and CDR2 FVKESK. This CDR3 is built from 14 residues. Turning to this clonotype: Its matching antigen is unknown.

The sequenced sample was blood. V usage is TRBV14 and J usage is TRBJ1-1; TCRdb outputs TRBD1, but without DNA this stays unchecked. The sequence was collected from a human donor with ulcerative colitis or Crohn's disease, or a healthy co-twin of an affected twin (not recorded which). This CDR3 is CASSPHWGDTEAFF.